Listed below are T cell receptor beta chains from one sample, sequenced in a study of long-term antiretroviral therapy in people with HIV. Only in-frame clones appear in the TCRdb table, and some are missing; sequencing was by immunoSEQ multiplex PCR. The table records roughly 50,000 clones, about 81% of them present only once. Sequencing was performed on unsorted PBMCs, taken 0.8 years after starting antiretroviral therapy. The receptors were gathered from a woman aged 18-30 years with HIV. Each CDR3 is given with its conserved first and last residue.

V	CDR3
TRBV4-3	CASSQDTGYNEQFF
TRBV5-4	CASSLGLTGDYGYTF
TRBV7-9	CAYTQGSNTEAFF
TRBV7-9	CASTRTSGGFSSYEQYF
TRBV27	CASSFPTGGGEQYF
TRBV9	CASSVLTGTSGPDTQYF
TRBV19	CASSPSGQTSYEQYF
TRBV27	CASGGTGGMAYEQYF
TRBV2	CASTKDTTTNYGYTF
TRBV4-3	CASSQERPATWVNEQFF
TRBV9	CASGGIGRAAQETQYF
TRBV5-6	CASSLDRDYEQYF
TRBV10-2	CASSPPTGTSSYEQYF
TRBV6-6	CASTREGPYEQYF
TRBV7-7	CASPRDSTNEKLFF
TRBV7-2	CASSRTRAGDEQFF
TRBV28	CASSFRRQGARAFF
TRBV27	CASSLFPAQETQYF
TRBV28	CASSLSGQVLGNYGYTF
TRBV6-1	CASSEATDITQETQYF
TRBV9	CASSLPLTTGANVLTF
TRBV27	CASSLSGGRGSAGYTF
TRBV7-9	CASSSAGTGAYEQYF
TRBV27	CASSWSGHKAYEQYF
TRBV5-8	CASSLGDRRSSYEQYF
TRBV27	CASTIKGGWGEQFF
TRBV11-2	CASSRRSFTGRGGELFF
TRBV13	CASSPRTGVLYEQYF
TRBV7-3	CASSHAGTRGTDTQYF
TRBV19	CASSLGTGGYYEQYF
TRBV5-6	CASRMSGRGAGEQYF
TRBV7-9	CASSPLRGQGLYEQYF
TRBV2	CASRDRVTEAFF
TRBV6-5	CASGPVAYEQYF
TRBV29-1	CSVEVGRGRTYEQYF
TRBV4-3	CASSQEGTGAYEQYF
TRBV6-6	CASRRGREASYEQYF
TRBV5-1	CARPRNPHQPYEQYF
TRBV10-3	CAISGNLAGEGDTQYF
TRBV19	CASSTTGTGYGYTF
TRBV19	CASSMGPNSEQFF
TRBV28	CASIAGPSNIQYF
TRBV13	CASSPRGEGHTEAFF
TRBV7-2	CASSFSGRWGGELFF
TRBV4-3	CASSQVQAGGNTGELFF
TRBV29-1	CSAQGARDTEAFF
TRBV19	CASSIGVTTNEKLFF
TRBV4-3	CASSQDRGKGYEQYF
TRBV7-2	CASSLGTSGSLNEQFF
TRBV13	CASSQTRTFTDTQYF
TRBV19	CASSPQQGHIQYF
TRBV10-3	CAIRGVGMNTEAFF
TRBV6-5	CASSNSGSIHNEQFF
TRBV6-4	CASSDAGLAETYEQYF
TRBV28	CASSSSIGLADTDTQYF
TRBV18	CASLRTGEHEQFF
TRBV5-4	CASSFLAADNEQFF